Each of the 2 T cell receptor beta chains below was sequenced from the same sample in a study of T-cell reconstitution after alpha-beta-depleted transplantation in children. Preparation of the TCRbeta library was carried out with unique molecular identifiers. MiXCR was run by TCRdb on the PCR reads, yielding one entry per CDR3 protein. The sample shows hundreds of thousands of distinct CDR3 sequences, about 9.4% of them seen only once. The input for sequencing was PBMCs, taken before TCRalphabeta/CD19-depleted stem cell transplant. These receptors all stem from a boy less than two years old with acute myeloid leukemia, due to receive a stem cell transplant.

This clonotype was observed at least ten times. The CDR3 sequence: CSARVPKTGTGGFEQYF. DNA of the CDR3: TGCAGTGCTAGAGTACCAAAAACTGGGACAGGGGGCTTCGAGCAGTACTTC. The chain employs TRBV20-1 and TRBJ2-7; 12 nucleotides match TRBD1. The CDR3 loop spans 17 amino acids. J gave up 6 bases and V 1 base, and 13 bases lay outside the gene matches. Germline V CDR1 and CDR2: DFQATT, SNEGSKA (reference sequence).

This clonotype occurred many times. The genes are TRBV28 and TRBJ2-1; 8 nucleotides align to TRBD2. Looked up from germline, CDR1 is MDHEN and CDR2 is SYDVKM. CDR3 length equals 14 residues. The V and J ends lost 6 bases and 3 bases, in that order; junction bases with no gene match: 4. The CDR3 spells CASRLAGNYNEQFF. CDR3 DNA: TGTGCCAGCAGGTTAGCGGGAAACTACAATGAGCAGTTCTTC.